Listed below are T cell receptor beta chains from one sample, sequenced in a study of spatial heterogeneity in lung cancer. TCRdb re-derived calls from the 5' RACE reads in MiXCR, one entry per CDR3 protein. The table lists tens of thousands of distinct CDR3 sequences, approximately 4.4% of them singletons, with around 7.4% in the top ten. Sample: PBMCs, taken at surgery. These receptors all come from a male donor with early-stage non-small cell lung cancer. Both conserved end residues are part of each CDR3. Each record gives: V gene, J gene, D gene, CDR3 protein. A D gene is named only where the DNA matches it firmly.

v_call: TRBV29-1
j_call: TRBJ2-2
d_call: TRBD2
cdr3_aa: CSASAGPSTGELFF

v_call: TRBV7-2
j_call: TRBJ1-2
d_call: NA
cdr3_aa: CASSVDGLYGYTF

v_call: TRBV5-1
j_call: TRBJ1-3
d_call: TRBD1
cdr3_aa: CASAPVVQTGSIPSGNTIYF

v_call: TRBV6-5
j_call: TRBJ1-6
d_call: NA
cdr3_aa: CASRGETDNSPLHF

v_call: TRBV12-3/TRBV12-4
j_call: TRBJ1-5
d_call: NA
cdr3_aa: CASSLGDQPQHF

v_call: TRBV18
j_call: TRBJ1-2
d_call: NA
cdr3_aa: CASSRTNYGYTF

v_call: TRBV4-2
j_call: TRBJ2-7
d_call: NA
cdr3_aa: CASSQDWSGGPYEQYF

v_call: TRBV6-1
j_call: TRBJ1-3
d_call: NA
cdr3_aa: CASMGPNSGNTIYF

v_call: TRBV7-3
j_call: TRBJ2-3
d_call: NA
cdr3_aa: CASSLTRRDTQYF

v_call: TRBV9
j_call: TRBJ2-1
d_call: NA
cdr3_aa: CASSSTVAPYNEQFF

v_call: TRBV20-1
j_call: TRBJ2-3
d_call: NA
cdr3_aa: CSKRDPHTDTQYF

v_call: TRBV7-3
j_call: TRBJ1-2
d_call: TRBD1
cdr3_aa: CASSFGTGSYRGYTF

v_call: TRBV6-1
j_call: TRBJ1-6
d_call: NA
cdr3_aa: CASSEGMGSPLHF

v_call: TRBV4-3
j_call: TRBJ2-2
d_call: TRBD2
cdr3_aa: CASSQVPSGSPGELFF

v_call: TRBV27
j_call: TRBJ1-5
d_call: NA
cdr3_aa: CASSPGSNQPQHF

v_call: TRBV20-1
j_call: TRBJ2-4
d_call: NA
cdr3_aa: CSAKGGKLENIQYF

v_call: TRBV3-1
j_call: TRBJ2-3
d_call: NA
cdr3_aa: CASSQGIQAGTDTQYF

v_call: TRBV28
j_call: TRBJ2-3
d_call: NA
cdr3_aa: CASSLVDTQYF

v_call: TRBV27
j_call: TRBJ1-5
d_call: TRBD1
cdr3_aa: CASSLTGVGSNQPQHF

v_call: TRBV27
j_call: TRBJ1-1
d_call: NA
cdr3_aa: CASRYRGNTEAFF

v_call: TRBV28
j_call: TRBJ1-1
d_call: NA
cdr3_aa: CASGSPQAPTEAFF

v_call: TRBV7-3
j_call: TRBJ2-7
d_call: TRBD2
cdr3_aa: CASSLSGLARREQYF

v_call: TRBV7-8
j_call: TRBJ2-1
d_call: TRBD2
cdr3_aa: CASSFLTSGGAGVNEQFF

v_call: TRBV20-1
j_call: TRBJ1-1
d_call: TRBD1
cdr3_aa: CSARDFRGLDTEAFF